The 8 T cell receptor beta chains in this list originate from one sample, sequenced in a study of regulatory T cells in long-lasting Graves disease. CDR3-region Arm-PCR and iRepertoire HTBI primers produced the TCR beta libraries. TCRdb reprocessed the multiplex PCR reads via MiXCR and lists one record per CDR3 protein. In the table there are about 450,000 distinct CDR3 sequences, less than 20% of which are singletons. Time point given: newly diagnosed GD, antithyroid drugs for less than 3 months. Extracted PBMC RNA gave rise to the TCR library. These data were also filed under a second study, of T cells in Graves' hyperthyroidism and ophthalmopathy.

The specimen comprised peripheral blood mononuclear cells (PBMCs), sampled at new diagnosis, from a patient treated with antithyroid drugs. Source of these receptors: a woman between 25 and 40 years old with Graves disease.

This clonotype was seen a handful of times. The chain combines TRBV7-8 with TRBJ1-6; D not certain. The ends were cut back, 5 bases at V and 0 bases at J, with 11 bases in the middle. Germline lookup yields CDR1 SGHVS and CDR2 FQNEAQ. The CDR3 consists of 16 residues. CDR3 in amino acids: CASSTYRSSYNSPLHF. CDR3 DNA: TGTGCCAGCAGCACCTACCGTAGCTCCTATAATTCACCCCTCCACTTT.

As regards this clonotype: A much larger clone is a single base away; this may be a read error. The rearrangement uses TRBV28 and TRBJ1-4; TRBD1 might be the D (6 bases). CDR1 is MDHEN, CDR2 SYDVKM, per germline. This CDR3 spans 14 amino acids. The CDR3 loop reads CAGSPQGSSEKLFF. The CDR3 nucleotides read TGTGCCGGCAGTCCACAGGGTAGTAGTGAAAAACTGTTTTTT.

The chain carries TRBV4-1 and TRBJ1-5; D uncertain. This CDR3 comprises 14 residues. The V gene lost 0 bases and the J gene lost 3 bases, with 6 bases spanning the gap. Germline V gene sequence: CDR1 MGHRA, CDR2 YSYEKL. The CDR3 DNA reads TGCGCCAGCAGCCAAGAGTTAAACAATCAGCCCCAGCATTTT. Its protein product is CASSQELNNQPQHF.

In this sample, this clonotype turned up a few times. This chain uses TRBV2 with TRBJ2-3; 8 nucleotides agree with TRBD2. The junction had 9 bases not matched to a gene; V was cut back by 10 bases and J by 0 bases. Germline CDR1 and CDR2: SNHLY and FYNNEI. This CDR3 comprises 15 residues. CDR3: CATNSGETSTDTQYF. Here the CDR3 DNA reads TGTGCCACCAATAGCGGGGAAACTAGCACAGATACGCAGTATTTT.

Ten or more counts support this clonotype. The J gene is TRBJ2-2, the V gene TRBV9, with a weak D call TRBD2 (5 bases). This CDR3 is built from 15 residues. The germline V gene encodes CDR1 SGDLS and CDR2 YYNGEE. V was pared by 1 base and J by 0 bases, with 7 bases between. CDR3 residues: CASSVSGANTGELFF. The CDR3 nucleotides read TGTGCCAGCAGCGTAAGCGGAGCGAACACCGGGGAGCTGTTTTTT.

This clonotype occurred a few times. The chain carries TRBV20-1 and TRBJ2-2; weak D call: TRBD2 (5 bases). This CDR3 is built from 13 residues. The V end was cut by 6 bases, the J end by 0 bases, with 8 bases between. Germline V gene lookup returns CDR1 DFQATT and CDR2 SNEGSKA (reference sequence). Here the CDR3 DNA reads TGCAGTGCGCCGGGATCGAACACCGGGGAGCTGTTTTTT. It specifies CSAPGSNTGELFF.

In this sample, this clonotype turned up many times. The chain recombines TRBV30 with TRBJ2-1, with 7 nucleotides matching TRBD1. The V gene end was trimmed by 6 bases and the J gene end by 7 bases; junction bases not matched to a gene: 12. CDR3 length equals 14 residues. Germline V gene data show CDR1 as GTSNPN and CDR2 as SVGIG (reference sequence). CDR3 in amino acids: CACRTGRISNEQFF. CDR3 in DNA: TGTGCCTGTCGGACAGGCAGGATTTCGAATGAGCAGTTCTTC.

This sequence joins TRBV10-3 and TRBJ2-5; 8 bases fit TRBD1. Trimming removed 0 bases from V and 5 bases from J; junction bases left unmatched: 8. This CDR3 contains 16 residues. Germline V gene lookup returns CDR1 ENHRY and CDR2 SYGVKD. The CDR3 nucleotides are TGTGCCATCAGTGAGTCCCGGCAGGGGGCCAGGGAGACCCAGTACTTC. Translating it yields CAISESRQGARETQYF.